These 18 T cell receptor beta chains were sequenced from one sample in a study of vaccination and CD4 T cells after COVID-19. Antigens for these TCRs are unknown. Sequence data for DNA of cultured CD4+ T cells were generated by the Oncomine TCR Beta short-read assay. Each CDR3 protein is one row after TCRdb ran MiXCR on the PCR reads. The data contain 20,000 to 25,000 distinct CDR3 sequences, about 33% of them singletons. Regarding time point: late sampling 161 to 241 days after vaccination in a few convalescent patients. Treatment given: roughly 10-day PBMC culture with coronavirus spike peptide pools or control peptides (ViraFEST assay). The source material was CD4+ T cells from blood, cultured in vitro, sampled about 7 months after SARS-CoV-2 vaccination. These receptor sequences come from a human donor who had recovered from COVID-19.

V gene TRBV20-1 combines with J gene TRBJ2-5; tentative D call: TRBD1 (5 bases). Trimming took 0 bases from V and 4 from J, leaving 15 bases between them. CDR3 length equals 15 residues. The germline CDR1 and CDR2 sequences are DFQATT and SNEGSKA (reference sequence). The CDR3 DNA follows: TGCAGTGCTAGAGATCATCAGGGAAGTTTAGAGACCCAGTACTTC. It specifies CSARDHQGSLETQYF.

For the CDR3, the DNA is TGTGCCACCAGCATTAACAGGGGGAAAGAGTTCTTC. Its protein product is CATSINRGKEFF. The V and J genes are TRBV15 and TRBJ2-1; 8 bases agree with TRBD1. Germline loops: CDR1 LNHNV, CDR2 YYDKDF (reference sequence). The J segment lost 14 bases and the V segment lost 4 bases, leaving 7 bases of the junction unmatched. The CDR3 covers 12 residues.

The chain couples TRBV5-8 to TRBJ1-5; D gene unclear. This CDR3 has 15 residues. Germline CDR1 and CDR2: SGHTS and YDEGEE. Trimming pared 2 bases from V and 5 bases from J, leaving 14 bases between. CDR3 sequence: CASSFFGREDQPQHF. The CDR3 nucleotides are TGTGCCAGCAGCTTTTTCGGACGGGAAGATCAGCCCCAGCATTTT.

This chain uses TRBV7-3 with TRBJ2-3; 7 positions match TRBD1. This CDR3 is built from 14 residues. The germline gives CDR1 SGHTA, CDR2 FQGTGA. With V trimmed by 5 bases and J by 2 bases, 4 bases remained unmatched. The CDR3 DNA reads as TGTGCCAGCAGCAGGACAGGCCCCACAGATACGCAGTATTTT. Amino acids: CASSRTGPTDTQYF.

The chain combines TRBV28 with TRBJ1-1; no definite D call. Deletions cut 4 bases from V and 5 bases from J, with 11 bases between. Germline V gene data show CDR1 as MDHEN and CDR2 as SYDVKM. The CDR3 is 13 residues long. The CDR3 DNA reads as TGTGCCAGCAGTTCACCGGGTCCGACTGAAGCTTTCTTT. Translated: CASSSPGPTEAFF.

This clonotype was observed a handful of times. This chain uses TRBV6-1 with TRBJ2-7, with 7 bases matching TRBD1. The CDR3 loop spans 15 amino acids. Losses at the gene ends were 5 bases for V and 3 bases for J; bases not matched to a gene: 10. Looked up from germline, CDR1 is MNHNS and CDR2 is SASEGT. This chain's CDR3 is CASSPHDRDVYEQYF. Here the CDR3 DNA reads TGTGCCAGCAGTCCTCACGACAGGGATGTCTACGAGCAGTACTTC.

This clonotype was seen more than once but under ten times. This chain links TRBV7-2 with TRBJ2-5; TRBD1 might be the D (5 bases). The V gene lost 5 bases and the J gene lost 7 bases, with 17 bases spanning the gap. The CDR3 is made up of 14 amino acids. Per germline, CDR1 SGHTA and CDR2 FQGNSA. CDR3 sequence: CASSVTGGARTQYF. Here the CDR3 DNA reads TGTGCCAGCAGCGTTACAGGTGGAGCGCGGACCCAGTACTTC.

The chain links TRBV7-9 to TRBJ2-7; D remains unclear. Germline loops: CDR1 SEHNR, CDR2 FQNEAQ (reference sequence). CDR3 length: 13 amino acids. V lost 1 base, J lost 6 bases, and 10 bases lay in between. The CDR3 DNA reads TGTGCCAGCAGCTTAGAGGCCTCGCGCGAGCAGTACTTC. This sequence encodes CASSLEASREQYF.

A few counts support this clonotype. The rearrangement links TRBV25-1 to TRBJ2-5; TRBD1 matches at 10 bases. V gave up 11 bases and J gave up 4 bases; unmatched junction bases: 13. Germline values: CDR1 MGHDK, CDR2 SYGVNS. This CDR3 comprises 15 residues. CDR3 sequence: CASQGTGAHLETQYF. The CDR3 region has the DNA TGTGCCTCCCAGGGGACAGGGGCTCATTTAGAGACCCAGTACTTC. Variable domain in full (rest from reference TRBV25-1 and TRBJ2-5): EADIYQTPRYLVIGTGKKITLECSQTMGHDKMYWYQQDPGMELHLIHYSYGVNSTEKGDLSSESTVSRIRTEHFPLTLESARPSHTSQYLCASQGTGAHLETQYFGPGTRLLVL.

This clonotype was picked up a small number of times. The chain carries TRBV24-1 and TRBJ2-7; no clear D gene. The CDR3 consists of 12 residues. The ends were cut back, 6 bases at V and 6 bases at J, with 11 bases in the middle. CDR1 is KGHDR and CDR2 is SFDVKD in the germline V gene. The CDR3 spells CATSSHTLEQYF. The CDR3 coding sequence is TGTGCCACCAGTTCGCACACACTCGAGCAGTACTTC.

V usage is TRBV11-3 and J usage is TRBJ2-5; the D is unclear. The CDR3 sequence is 13 residues long. Trimming shortened V by 5 bases and J by 1 base, and 8 bases separated the two germline ends. From germline, CDR1 is SGHNT and CDR2 YENEEA. The CDR3: CASSPLGQETQYF. The CDR3 nucleotides read TGTGCCAGCAGCCCATTGGGCCAAGAGACCCAGTACTTC.

V and J are TRBV10-3 and TRBJ2-7, with D perhaps matching TRBD1 (6 bases). The V gene lost 2 bases and the J gene lost 2 bases, with 19 bases spanning the gap. Germline lookup yields CDR1 ENHRY and CDR2 SYGVKD. There are 17 residues in the CDR3. The CDR3 loop is CAISETPGTHLPYEQYF. The CDR3 DNA follows: TGTGCCATCAGTGAGACGCCCGGGACACATTTACCCTACGAGCAGTACTTC.

This clonotype appeared a few times. The J gene is TRBJ2-3, the V gene TRBV15; 14 bases are shared with TRBD2. The V gene's germline CDR1 is LNHNV and CDR2 YYDKDF (reference sequence). Germline trimming cut 5 bases from V and 4 bases from J; bases unmatched to any gene: 17. This CDR3 has 20 residues. The CDR3 here is CATSRSLGLAGGKESDTQYF. CDR3 nucleotides: TGTGCCACCAGCCGAAGCCTCGGACTAGCGGGGGGCAAAGAGTCAGATACGCAGTATTTT.

The table lists this clonotype with a few counts. The V gene is TRBV7-9, the J gene TRBJ2-7; 11 bases align to TRBD2. This CDR3 comprises 15 residues. Germline lookup yields CDR1 SEHNR and CDR2 FQNEAQ (reference sequence). The V segment lost 2 bases and the J segment 0 bases; nucleotides outside the gene matches: 0. CDR3 in amino acids: CASSLLAGGSYEQYF. The CDR3 region has the DNA TGTGCCAGCAGCTTACTAGCGGGAGGCTCCTACGAGCAGTACTTC.

This sequence joins TRBV19 and TRBJ1-2; TRBD1 matches at 9 bases. This CDR3 region has 14 residues. From germline, CDR1 is LNHDA and CDR2 SQIVND (reference sequence). V lost 2 bases, J lost 7 bases, and 5 bases stayed unmatched. The CDR3 sequence: CASSITGGAGGYTF. The CDR3 DNA follows: TGTGCCAGTAGTATAACAGGGGGCGCAGGTGGCTACACCTTC.

The sample holds a few counts of this clonotype. The genes are TRBV20-1 and TRBJ2-1, with 8 bases that match TRBD2. The V segment lost 0 bases and the J segment 3 bases; nucleotides outside the gene matches: 7. This CDR3 spans 16 amino acids. Looked up from germline, CDR1 is DFQATT and CDR2 is SNEGSKA (reference sequence). The CDR3 sequence is CSARDPAGGGYNEQFF. For the CDR3, the DNA is TGCAGTGCTAGAGATCCGGCGGGGGGAGGCTACAATGAGCAGTTCTTC.

The chain is built from TRBV2 and TRBJ1-1; 7 bases line up with TRBD1. CDR3 length: 15 amino acids. CDR1 SNHLY and CDR2 FYNNEI come from the germline V gene. V dropped 2 bases and J dropped 3; count of bases not matched to a gene: 6. CDR3 loop: CASSEFQGEYTEAFF. CDR3 nucleotide sequence: TGTGCCAGCAGTGAATTCCAGGGGGAGTACACTGAAGCTTTCTTT.

This clonotype was counted only a few times. The genes are TRBV7-9 and TRBJ2-7, with 8 positions matching TRBD1. Losses at the gene ends were 5 bases for V and 3 bases for J; bases not matched to a gene: 6. The CDR3 length is 14 residues. CDR1 SEHNR and CDR2 FQNEAQ come from the germline V gene (reference sequence). The CDR3 spells CASSAGQGLYEQYF. The CDR3 DNA is TGTGCCAGCAGCGCCGGACAGGGACTCTACGAGCAGTACTTC.